Included here is one TCR beta chain sequence, with context. Its antigen remains unidentified. This sample is part of a study of Graves' ophthalmopathy and Graves' hyperthyroidism. Researchers took RNA transcripts and amplified TCR beta CDR3 regions from them. Amplification began with first-round RT-PCR using HTBI primers, then second-round multiplex PCR was performed. TCRdb re-analysed the multiplex PCR reads in MiXCR, keeping a single row per CDR3 protein. The repertoire has around 1,000,000 distinct CDR3 sequences, roughly 35% of them found once; the top ten carry around 10%. The CDR3 has 16 amino acids. V lost 0 bases and J 4 bases, leaving 12 bases between the germline ends. Per the germline V gene, CDR1 is SGHDN and CDR2 is FVKESK. Study results and caveats: In blood appeared most of the expanded thyroid clonotypes whose frequency exceeded 0.001.

The receptor's source is an adult man with Graves' hyperthyroidism. The chain carries TRBV14 and TRBJ2-2, with unresolved D. Sequencing was carried out using peripheral blood or thyroid tissue (not recorded which). This CDR3 reads CASSQDIRPTTGELFF. The CDR3 DNA is TGTGCCAGCAGCCAAGATATAAGACCGACCACCGGGGAGCTGTTTTTT.